The T cell receptor (beta chain) under discussion was sequenced for a study of Ad26.COV2.S vaccination and SARS-CoV-2 variants. About the research overall: Intramuscularly, Ad26.COV2.S was given either once or twice, 56 days apart.

In the case of this clone: Its antigen is unidentified.

Deletions cut 5 bases from V and 1 base from J, with 10 bases between. Looked up from germline, CDR1 is MNHNY and CDR2 is SVGAGI (reference sequence). CDR3 size: 14 residues. Regarding the study as a whole: It was found that vaccine and placebo recipients had similar non-spike TCR breadth.

Described treatment: 15 to 20 received Ad26.COV2.S at low or high dose, single or two shots; a few received placebo; per-sample allocation not given. Sampling was performed 63 days after the first vaccine or placebo injection. This adult donor, from Boston, was 18-55 years old. Expression of Wuhan-strain SARS-CoV-2 spike came from the Ad26 vector that formed the vaccine. Using immunoSEQ multiplex PCR, the repertoire was profiled, and TCRdb retains in-frame clones only, with some absent. The sample comprises approximately 410,000 clones, 88% of which are singletons, and 3.5% to 4% rests with the top ten.

Sequenced here: peripheral blood, sampled in a trial of Ad26.COV2.S vaccine versus placebo. The origin of this receptor is a person between 18 and 65 years old who received the Ad26.COV2.S COVID-19 vaccine or a placebo. The rearrangement links TRBV6-6 to TRBJ2-3, with a weak D call TRBD2 (6 bases). CDR3 in DNA: TGTGCCAGCAGTCCGGGACTGCGCACAGATACGCAGTATTTT. It yields the protein CASSPGLRTDTQYF.